The 23 T cell receptor beta chains given below trace back to one sample, sequenced in a study of OX40 agonist ivuxolimab in advanced cancers. Libraries were made using the immunoSEQ multiplex PCR assay. Sourced from immuneACCESS, this table was stored by TCRdb with only in-frame sequences that have V and J called. A share of the clones is absent; for the studies checked, an unresolved V gene accounts for under half, and the remainder has no known explanation. For this sample the table gives around 100,000 clones, of which approximately 90% were detected only once. The top ten constitute roughly 0.56% of the sample. The sample was CD4+ or CD8+ T cells sorted from blood, taken in a trial of the OX40 agonist ivuxolimab. The receptors shown here come from an adult with an advanced solid tumor such as melanoma, head and neck, liver or kidney cancer.

The chain carries TRBV5-1 and TRBJ2-7, with TRBD2 identical over 9 bases. CDR3 size: 16 residues. The V gene's germline CDR1 is SGHRS and CDR2 YFSETQ. After removal of 0 bases from V and 5 bases from J, the junction contained 9 bases not matched to a gene. For the CDR3, the DNA is TGCGCCAGCAGCTTGGATGGAAGCGGGAGGTCTGACGAGCAGTACTTC. Amino acid sequence: CASSLDGSGRSDEQYF.

This clone came up once. V is TRBV29-1 and J is TRBJ2-1; D is ambiguous. The CDR3 extends over 14 amino acids. V dropped 1 base and J dropped 0 bases, with 7 bases sitting between them. Germline V lookup: CDR1 SQVTM, CDR2 ANQGSEA. The CDR3, as DNA: TGCAGCGTTGAAGGGCGGAGCTCCTACAATGAGCAGTTCTTC. It is translated as CSVEGRSSYNEQFF.

The V call is TRBV7-2, the J call TRBJ2-1; possible D gene TRBD2, 7 bases. The CDR3 is made up of 16 amino acids. Trimming shortened V by 6 bases and J by 0 bases, and 15 bases separated the two germline ends. Germline V lookup: CDR1 SGHTA, CDR2 FQGNSA. CDR3 nucleotide sequence: TGTGCCAGCAGGCCTCCAGCGGGACACTCCTACAATGAGCAGTTCTTC. Its translation: CASRPPAGHSYNEQFF.

V is TRBV7-9 and J is TRBJ1-1; D is perhaps TRBD1 (5 bases). This CDR3 contains 12 residues. CDR1 and CDR2 from the germline V gene are SEHNR and FQNEAQ (reference sequence). With 5 bases removed from V and 7 bases from J, the gap between germline ends came to 11 bases. As DNA, the CDR3 is TGTGCCAGCAGCGGTCAGGGCCTTGAAGCTTTCTTT. The encoded protein is CASSGQGLEAFF.

V gene TRBV19 combines with J gene TRBJ2-1; D call uncertain. Trimming left V 7 bases short and J 8 bases short, with 12 bases between. From germline, CDR1 is LNHDA and CDR2 SQIVND (reference sequence). The CDR3 has 12 residues. CDR3 nucleotide sequence: TGTGCCAGTAAAGATAGACGGGATGAGCAGTTCTTC. Translating it yields CASKDRRDEQFF.

CDR3 nucleotides: TGTGCCAGCAGTTACGTTGGGGAGGATGAGCAGTTCTTC. This sequence encodes CASSYVGEDEQFF. The chain uses TRBV6-5 and TRBJ2-1, with D possibly matching TRBD2 (6 bases). Germline values: CDR1 MNHEY, CDR2 SVGAGI. Trimming removed 2 bases from V and 8 bases from J, with 10 bases in between. CDR3 length equals 13 residues.

A single count supports this clone. This CDR3 is also generated by other DNA sequences in the sample. The chain employs TRBV18 and TRBJ1-5; 8 positions match TRBD1. The CDR3 length is 15 residues. V gave up 6 bases and J gave up 2 bases; unmatched junction bases: 6. From germline, CDR1 is KGHSH and CDR2 LQKENI. The CDR3 DNA sequence: TGTGCCAGCTCCCTCGGACAGGGCGGCAATCAGCCCCAGCATTTT. It codes for CASSLGQGGNQPQHF.

The V and J genes are TRBV5-4 and TRBJ1-1; 7 bases align to TRBD1. Germline CDR1 and CDR2: SGHNT and YYREEE (reference sequence). The J segment lost 4 bases and the V segment lost 4 bases, leaving 10 bases of the junction unmatched. CDR3 length: 15 residues. In DNA, the CDR3 is TGTGCCAGCAGCAAGACGGACAGACAGGGCACTGAAGCTTTCTTT. This gives the protein CASSKTDRQGTEAFF.

The CDR3 spells CASSDSRASGNTIYF. For the CDR3, the DNA is TGTGCCAGTAGTGACTCTAGGGCATCTGGAAACACCATATATTTT. The V call is TRBV19, the J call TRBJ1-3; D unclear. Per the germline V gene, CDR1 is LNHDA and CDR2 is SQIVND (reference sequence). The V end was cut by 5 bases, the J end by 1 base, with 12 bases between. The CDR3 contains 15 residues. The full variable domain, in which reference TRBV19 and TRBJ1-3 provide the parts outside the CDR3, is DGGITQSPKYLFRKEGQNVTLSCEQNLNHDAMYWYRQDPGQGLRLIYYSQIVNDFQKGDIAEGYSVSREKKESFPLTVTSAQKNPTAFYLCASSDSRASGNTIYFGEGSWLTVV.

This sequence joins TRBV5-1 and TRBJ2-2; TRBD2 matches 9 bases. V trimming: 4 bases; J trimming: 3 bases; junction bases outside the gene matches: 4. The CDR3 contains 15 residues. CDR1 SGHRS and CDR2 YFSETQ come from the germline V gene. CDR3 protein: CASSKVAGDTGELFF. The DNA of the CDR3 is TGCGCCAGCAGCAAGGTAGCGGGGGACACCGGGGAGCTGTTTTTT.

The chain links TRBV4-1 to TRBJ2-2, with 7 bases identical to TRBD2. The CDR3 is made up of 15 amino acids. After removal of 4 bases from V and 7 bases from J, the junction contained 9 bases not matched to a gene. Germline V lookup: CDR1 MGHRA, CDR2 YSYEKL. Here the CDR3 DNA reads TGCGCCAGCAGCCTTTTCGCGGGAGATAACGGGGAGCTGTTTTTT. Residues: CASSLFAGDNGELFF.

This clone appeared a few times. The chain carries TRBV9 and TRBJ2-1; 11 bases match TRBD2. The CDR3 runs to 14 residues. V shed 0 bases, J shed 7 bases, and the junction held 0 bases outside the gene matches. The V gene's germline CDR1 is SGDLS and CDR2 YYNGEE. This CDR3 reads CASSVGTSGNEQFF. The CDR3 bases are TGTGCCAGCAGCGTAGGGACTAGCGGGAATGAGCAGTTCTTC.

The chain links TRBV28 to TRBJ2-5; possible D gene TRBD1, 5 bases. Trimming pared 10 bases from V and 1 base from J, leaving 25 bases between. The CDR3 extends over 17 amino acids. CDR1 MDHEN and CDR2 SYDVKM come from the germline V gene. For the CDR3, the DNA is TGTGCCACCAACCGCCCGAGGACAAAACAAATCCAAGAGACCCAGTACTTC. This encodes CATNRPRTKQIQETQYF.

The J gene is TRBJ1-3, the V gene TRBV7-9; TRBD1 aligns across 7 bases. Germline trimming cut 5 bases from V and 2 bases from J; bases unmatched to any gene: 9. CDR3 size: 16 residues. From germline, CDR1 is SEHNR and CDR2 FQNEAQ (reference sequence). Here the CDR3 DNA reads TGTGCCAGCAGCCCTTACAGGGGAATGACTGGAAACACCATATATTTT. The encoded protein is CASSPYRGMTGNTIYF.

The V gene is TRBV25-1, the J gene TRBJ2-7, with 11 bases matching TRBD2. The CDR3 length is 15 residues. J gave up 6 bases and V 5 bases, and 9 bases lay outside the gene matches. Germline V lookup: CDR1 MGHDK, CDR2 SYGVNS. The chain's CDR3 is CASSPTSGRRAEQYF. CDR3 in DNA: TGTGCCAGCAGTCCAACTAGCGGGAGAAGAGCCGAGCAGTACTTC.

The CDR3 DNA is TGTGCCAGCAGAACACTAGCGGGGGGCTCCTACAATGAGCAGTTCTTC. This translates into CASRTLAGGSYNEQFF. This sequence joins TRBV28 and TRBJ2-1; 12 bases align to TRBD2. Germline V gives CDR1 MDHEN, CDR2 SYDVKM. This CDR3 has 16 residues. V lost 6 bases to trimming and J lost 0 bases; unmatched junction nucleotides: 3.

The chain joins TRBV15 to TRBJ2-2; possible D gene TRBD1, 6 bases. V dropped 0 bases and J dropped 4 bases, with 12 bases sitting between them. Per the germline V gene, CDR1 is LNHNV and CDR2 is YYDKDF (reference sequence). This CDR3 has 16 residues. CDR3 sequence: CATSRDATRGTGELFF. Written as DNA, the CDR3 is TGTGCCACCAGCAGAGACGCGACCAGGGGCACCGGGGAGCTGTTTTTT.

The chain couples TRBV27 to TRBJ1-2; D is possibly TRBD1 (6 bases). In germline, CDR1 is MNHEY, CDR2 SMNVEV (reference sequence). The CDR3 sequence is 15 residues long. V was trimmed by 6 bases and J by 6 bases, leaving 20 bases between them. The CDR3, as DNA: TGTGCCAGCAGGCGGACAGTGGTTAACTTACATGGCTACACCTTC. Its protein is CASRRTVVNLHGYTF.

DNA of the CDR3: TGTGCCAGCAGCTTAGCAGGGTCGAACACTGAAGCTTTCTTT. Translation gives CASSLAGSNTEAFF. The rearrangement uses TRBV11-2 and TRBJ1-1, with D perhaps matching TRBD1 (5 bases). Looked up from germline, CDR1 is SGHAT and CDR2 is FQNNGV. This CDR3 is 14 amino acids long. Trimming took off 1 base at V and 1 base at J, with 7 bases between the two ends.

The V gene is TRBV5-5, the J gene TRBJ1-4, with 8 positions matching TRBD1. Germline V gene lookup returns CDR1 SGHKS and CDR2 YYEKEE (reference sequence). The CDR3 is made up of 15 amino acids. The V and J ends lost 4 bases and 3 bases, in that order; junction bases with no gene match: 5. The CDR3 bases are TGTGCCAGCAGCCCACAGGGGGACGCTAATGAAAAACTGTTTTTT. Translating it yields CASSPQGDANEKLFF.

The rearrangement uses TRBV11-3 and TRBJ2-4, with TRBD1 matching over 9 bases. V lost 5 bases and J lost 2; bases outside the gene matches: 7. The germline gives CDR1 SGHNT, CDR2 YENEEA. The CDR3 consists of 16 residues. CDR3 region: CASSARTGDTKNIQYF. The CDR3 region has the DNA TGTGCCAGCAGCGCCCGGACAGGGGATACCAAAAACATTCAGTACTTC.

The chain recombines TRBV5-8 with TRBJ1-1; 7 nucleotides agree with TRBD1. This CDR3 contains 15 residues. Germline CDR1 reads SGHTS; CDR2 reads YDEGEE. Trimming took 1 base from V and 4 from J; bases not matched to a gene: 7. The CDR3 DNA reads TGTGCCAGCAGCTTGTACATTTCAGGGGGCACTGAAGCTTTCTTT. It translates to CASSLYISGGTEAFF. Full variable domain (remainder filled in from reference TRBV5-8 and TRBJ1-1): EAGVTQSPTHLIKTRGQQATLRCSPISGHTSVYWYQQALGLGLQFLLWYDEGEERNRGNFPPRFSGRQFPNYSSELNVNALELEDSALYLCASSLYISGGTEAFFGQGTRLTVV.

The chain employs TRBV2 and TRBJ1-2; unclear D gene. The germline V gene encodes CDR1 SNHLY and CDR2 FYNNEI. Trimming shortened V by 4 bases and J by 7 bases, and 13 bases separated the two germline ends. The CDR3 contains 13 residues. CDR3 DNA: TGTGCCAGCAGTGTTTTAACCAGTGCTGGCTACACCTTC. This translates into CASSVLTSAGYTF. Complete variable domain (other parts from reference TRBV2 and TRBJ1-2): EPEVTQTPSHQVTQMGQEVILRCVPISNHLYFYWYRQILGQKVEFLVSFYNNEISEKSEIFDDQFSVERPDGSNFTLKIRSTKLEDSAMYFCASSVLTSAGYTFGSGTRLTVV.